This note documents a single T cell receptor (beta chain) sequence. Its antigen is currently unknown. The CDR3 length is 14 residues. The ends lost 4 bases at V and 5 bases at J; junction bases unmatched: 5. Germline CDR1 and CDR2: SGHNT and YENEEA. Sequenced by immunoSEQ multiplex PCR; TCRdb stores in-frame clones only, minus some. In the table there are some 7,500 clones, about a quarter of which are singletons. This specimen comes from a study of sequential checkpoint blockade in melanoma. Study-wide background: TCRβ was sequenced from DNA of some 97 pretreatment tumors.

Treatment of the sample: randomized to nivolumab then ipilimumab (arm A) or the reverse (arm B). Study-wide points: Rising tumor T-cell fraction and clonality meant about 30 times likelier benefit.

This TCR derives from a human donor with melanoma. The rearrangement uses TRBV11-3 and TRBJ2-3; 8 nucleotides align to TRBD1. The sequencing here drew on tumor tissue (inferred from file names), taken from a patient given nivolumab and ipilimumab in sequence. CDR3 protein: CASSWTGREDTQYF. The CDR3 nucleotides are TGTGCCAGCAGCTGGACAGGGCGCGAAGATACGCAGTATTTT.